Described below is a single T cell receptor beta chain sequence and its context. Its antigen remains unidentified. These data originate in a study of OX40 agonist ivuxolimab in advanced cancers. Study summary: Administration of intravenous ivuxolimab to patients occurred every 2 weeks at 0.01 to 10 mg/kg. Overall study results and limits: Also showing low normalized T-cell clonal expansion were some of the nonresponders. Antigen specificity of clonally expanded peripheral T cells was not established. Individuals who were partial responders at 0.1-3.0 mg/kg had clonal expansion that ranked among the lowest.

Data came from immunoSEQ multiplex PCR; TCRdb stores just in-frame clones and leaves some out. The sample lists some 42,000 clones, about 81% seen once, with about 2.7% in the top ten. Germline V gene sequence: CDR1 ENHRY, CDR2 SYGVKD. J lost 8 bases, V lost 0 bases, and 3 bases had no gene match. The CDR3 runs 15 residues. This material consisted of CD4+ or CD8+ T cells sorted from blood, taken in a trial of the OX40 agonist ivuxolimab. This sequence was found in an adult with an advanced solid tumor such as melanoma, head and neck, liver or kidney cancer. This rearrangement joins TRBV10-3 to TRBJ1-4, with 10 bases fitting TRBD1. The CDR3 DNA reads TGTGCCATCAGTGAGTCCCGACAGGGGGCCGAAAAACTGTTTTTT. It translates to CAISESRQGAEKLFF.